Below, 28 T cell receptor beta chains from the same sample are listed, as sequenced in a study of T cells in Graves' hyperthyroidism and ophthalmopathy. Amplified TCR beta CDR3 regions derived from RNA transcripts. TCR CDR3 regions were first amplified by RT-PCR with HTBI primers. TCRdb independently ran MiXCR on the multiplex PCR reads; one entry per CDR3 protein. The sample carries nearly 600,000 distinct CDR3 sequences, 14% recorded once. Sequencing input: blood. These receptors were obtained from a woman in her twenties or thirties with Graves' hyperthyroidism that later progressed to Graves' ophthalmopathy.

This clonotype has ten or more counts. The chain couples TRBV12-3 or TRBV12-4 to TRBJ1-6; 8 positions match TRBD1. Germline trimming cut 8 bases from V and 7 bases from J; bases unmatched to any gene: 4. The CDR3 has 13 residues. The CDR3 is CASSGTGNSPLHF. The CDR3 nucleotides read TGTGCCAGCTCAGGGACAGGCAATTCACCCCTCCACTTT.

This clonotype was picked up many times. This CDR3 is CSVIGWEGTSGYTF. CDR3 DNA sequence: TGCAGCGTGATTGGGTGGGAGGGGACGAGTGGCTACACCTTC. This rearrangement joins TRBV29-1 to TRBJ1-2; tentative D call: TRBD1 (5 bases). Germline-derived CDR1 and CDR2 are SQVTM and ANQGSEA. The V gene lost 6 bases and the J gene lost 7 bases, with 21 bases spanning the gap. This CDR3 has 14 amino acids.

This clonotype has more than one count but fewer than ten. The DNA of the CDR3 is TGTGCCAGCAGCCACCCCTTTAAGGGCACTGAAGCTTTCTTT. Its protein is CASSHPFKGTEAFF. The chain couples TRBV6-2 or TRBV6-3 to TRBJ1-1; D gene unclear. Germline CDR1 reads MNHEY; CDR2 reads SVGEGT. The CDR3 consists of 14 residues. The ends were cut back, 6 bases at V and 4 bases at J, with 15 bases in the middle.

V usage is TRBV10-3 and J usage is TRBJ1-1, with 10 bases aligning to TRBD1. This CDR3 comprises 14 residues. Germline V gives CDR1 ENHRY, CDR2 SYGVKD. V dropped 7 bases and J dropped 5; count of bases not matched to a gene: 7. In nucleotides, the CDR3 is TGTGCCATCACTGGGACAGGGGAGGGGACTGAAGCTTTCTTT. It encodes CAITGTGEGTEAFF.

This chain links TRBV5-1 with TRBJ2-7; possibly TRBD2 for D (5 bases). V shed 3 bases and J shed 3 bases, with 16 bases lying between them. The CDR3 length is 15 residues. Germline values: CDR1 SGHRS, CDR2 YFSETQ. The CDR3 region has the DNA TGCGCCAGCAGCTACCAACGGATCGGGGTCTACGAGCAGTACTTC. Protein: CASSYQRIGVYEQYF.

The table lists this clonotype with many counts. The chain employs TRBV12-3 or TRBV12-4 and TRBJ2-7; 11 nucleotides line up with TRBD1. This CDR3 spans 20 amino acids. V lost 3 bases, J lost 0 bases, and 16 bases stayed unmatched. In DNA, the CDR3 is TGTGCCAGCAGTTTCTCGCTCGGACAGGGGGCTATAACGAGCTCCTACGAGCAGTACTTC. It yields the protein CASSFSLGQGAITSSYEQYF.

This clonotype was seen ten or more times. The chain links TRBV6-1 to TRBJ2-1, with 8 bases lining up with TRBD2. Trimming at V came to 6 bases and at J to 5 bases, leaving 21 bases not matched to a gene. The germline gives CDR1 MNHNS, CDR2 SASEGT. The CDR3 consists of 19 residues. CDR3 protein: CASRQPNSRAGARNNEQFF. Here the CDR3 DNA reads TGTGCCAGCAGACAACCCAACTCCCGAGCGGGGGCGCGGAACAATGAGCAGTTCTTC.

This clonotype came up many times. The V call is TRBV7-3, the J call TRBJ2-3, with 11 bases aligning to TRBD2. The CDR3 runs to 15 residues. Germline values: CDR1 SGHTA, CDR2 FQGTGA. Unmatched junction bases numbered 6, after V lost 5 bases and J lost 5 bases. In DNA, the CDR3 is TGTGCCAGCAGCCGACTAGCGGGATTGGTAGATACGCAGTATTTT. It yields the protein CASSRLAGLVDTQYF.

The J gene is TRBJ2-3, the V gene TRBV3-1; TRBD2 agrees at 10 bases. Germline loops: CDR1 LGHDT, CDR2 YNNKEL (reference sequence). V dropped 0 bases and J dropped 4; count of bases not matched to a gene: 4. This CDR3 comprises 16 residues. The chain's CDR3 is CASSQDRAGGPDTQYF. Written as DNA, the CDR3 is TGTGCCAGCAGCCAAGATAGAGCGGGAGGGCCAGATACGCAGTATTTT.

This clonotype came up many times. This chain uses TRBV3-1 with TRBJ2-1, with 7 bases matching TRBD2. Trimming removed 7 bases from V and 0 bases from J; junction bases left unmatched: 3. Germline loops: CDR1 LGHDT, CDR2 YNNKEL (reference sequence). The CDR3 contains 14 residues. CDR3 DNA sequence: TGTGCCAGCAACAGCGGGACCTCCTACAATGAGCAGTTCTTC. It translates to CASNSGTSYNEQFF.

V gene TRBV5-1 combines with J gene TRBJ2-3; 7 nucleotides match TRBD2. This CDR3 is 15 amino acids long. J gave up 5 bases and V 0 bases, and 6 bases lay outside the gene matches. Germline assignment: CDR1 SGHRS and CDR2 YFSETQ. CDR3 sequence: CASSLAGSSGDTQYF. CDR3 DNA sequence: TGCGCCAGCAGCTTGGCCGGGTCTAGCGGAGATACGCAGTATTTT.

The chain couples TRBV7-2 to TRBJ1-2; TRBD1 might be the D (5 bases). The ends were cut back, 1 base at V and 7 bases at J, with 16 bases in the middle. The CDR3 consists of 15 residues. CDR1 SGHTA and CDR2 FQGNSA come from the germline V gene. CDR3 nucleotides: TGTGCCAGCAGCTTAGACGGGACCGAGAGTCTTGGCTACACCTTC. Its translation: CASSLDGTESLGYTF.

Many counts were recorded for this clonotype. The rearrangement uses TRBV13 and TRBJ2-7, with D possibly matching TRBD1 (5 bases). Germline values: CDR1 PRHDT, CDR2 FYEKMQ (reference sequence). The length of the CDR3 is 15 residues. V was clipped by 5 bases and J by 0 bases, with 14 bases between them. In DNA form, the CDR3 reads TGTGCCAGCAGCACCGGCCAGGGTTACTCCTACGAGCAGTACTTC. It specifies CASSTGQGYSYEQYF.

This clonotype was observed at least ten times. This sequence joins TRBV12-3 or TRBV12-4 and TRBJ2-2, with D perhaps TRBD2 (5 bases). The CDR3 extends over 16 amino acids. The V end was cut by 1 base, the J end by 4 bases, with 13 bases between. The CDR3 nucleotides are TGTGCCAGCAGTTTAGACCCCGGGGTGGGCACCGGGGAGCTGTTTTTT. It translates to CASSLDPGVGTGELFF.

This clonotype was seen repeatedly, ten times or more. This chain uses TRBV18 with TRBJ2-1; no firm D call. Trimming pared 0 bases from V and 2 bases from J, leaving 5 bases between. This CDR3 spans 14 amino acids. The germline V gene encodes CDR1 KGHSH and CDR2 LQKENI. CDR3 in amino acids: CASSPPTTYNEQFF. The CDR3 nucleotides are TGTGCCAGCTCACCACCTACAACCTACAATGAGCAGTTCTTC.

This clonotype was counted ten times or more. The V call is TRBV27, the J call TRBJ2-7; 12 nucleotides match TRBD2. Germline CDR1 and CDR2: MNHEY and SMNVEV (reference sequence). The CDR3 contains 14 residues. V lost 10 bases, J lost 1 base, and 5 bases stayed unmatched. CDR3 residues: CATKGTSGSYEQYF. CDR3 in DNA: TGTGCCACCAAAGGGACTAGCGGGTCCTACGAGCAGTACTTC.

At least ten counts were recorded for this clonotype. The chain joins TRBV7-3 to TRBJ1-3; TRBD1 matches 7 bases. The germline CDR1 and CDR2 sequences are SGHTA and FQGTGA. Losses at the gene ends were 3 bases for V and 2 bases for J; bases not matched to a gene: 13. The CDR3 has 18 amino acids. The chain's CDR3 is CASSLLGHWDSTGNTIYF. The CDR3, as DNA: TGTGCCAGCAGCTTGCTTGGCCACTGGGACAGTACTGGAAACACCATATATTTT.

This clonotype was detected ten times or more. V usage is TRBV27 and J usage is TRBJ1-3; 7 nucleotides line up with TRBD1. Germline values: CDR1 MNHEY, CDR2 SMNVEV (reference sequence). V shed 6 bases and J 0 bases; nucleotides not matched to a gene: 5. This CDR3 is built from 15 residues. CDR3: CASRETGSSGNTIYF. CDR3 sequence (DNA): TGTGCCAGCAGGGAGACAGGGAGCTCTGGAAACACCATATATTTT.

The sample holds many counts of this clonotype. In nucleotides, the CDR3 is TGTGCCACCAGCCCTCGACTCCCACCAGATACGCAGTATTTT. Protein: CATSPRLPPDTQYF. The chain couples TRBV15 to TRBJ2-3, with D hard to call. CDR1 and CDR2 (germline): LNHNV, YYDKDF (reference sequence). Deletions cut 5 bases from V and 4 bases from J, with 13 bases between. The CDR3 runs to 14 residues.

This rearrangement joins TRBV5-1 to TRBJ1-6; no reliable D call. The germline CDR1 and CDR2 sequences are SGHRS and YFSETQ. CDR3 length: 16 amino acids. V was clipped by 4 bases and J by 5 bases, with 16 bases between them. The DNA for the CDR3 is TGCGCCAGCAGCCTATCGTTGCCGGAAGATAATTCACCCCTCCACTTT. It translates to CASSLSLPEDNSPLHF.

V gene TRBV2 combines with J gene TRBJ2-5; D is ambiguous. Trimming stripped 10 bases from V and 3 bases from J, with 9 bases between. There are 11 residues in the CDR3. The germline CDR1 and CDR2 sequences are SNHLY and FYNNEI. The CDR3 here is CAMGREETQYF. The DNA of the CDR3 is TGTGCCATGGGAAGGGAAGAGACCCAGTACTTC.

This clonotype was recorded at least ten times. The rearrangement links TRBV7-2 to TRBJ2-7, with a possible D match to TRBD1 (6 bases). The germline gives CDR1 SGHTA, CDR2 FQGNSA. V dropped 3 bases and J dropped 0 bases, with 9 bases sitting between them. The CDR3 sequence is 14 residues long. CDR3 in DNA: TGTGCCAGCAGCTTCAGGGGACGCTCCTACGAGCAGTACTTC. Its translation is CASSFRGRSYEQYF.

Ten or more counts support this clonotype. The genes are TRBV5-1 and TRBJ1-1, with TRBD1 as a possible D gene (5 bases). The CDR3 has 11 amino acids. The V gene lost 5 bases and the J gene lost 7 bases, with 9 bases spanning the gap. In germline, CDR1 is SGHRS, CDR2 YFSETQ. Written as DNA, the CDR3 is TGCGCCAGCAGAAGACAGAATGAAGCTTTCTTT. Its translation: CASRRQNEAFF.

This clonotype was counted ten times or more. V gene TRBV30 combines with J gene TRBJ1-2; D might be TRBD1 (5 bases). V lost 2 bases, J lost 6 bases, and 19 bases lay in between. Germline assignment: CDR1 GTSNPN and CDR2 SVGIG (reference sequence). The CDR3 length is 15 residues. This chain's CDR3 is CAWSQGRDGGDGYTF. The CDR3 nucleotides read TGTGCCTGGAGTCAGGGTCGGGACGGAGGCGATGGCTACACCTTC.

This clonotype was counted at least ten times. This chain connects TRBV2 to TRBJ1-6; no definite D call. The CDR3 consists of 12 residues. Per germline, CDR1 SNHLY and CDR2 FYNNEI. V was trimmed by 3 bases and J by 12 bases, leaving 9 bases between them. The DNA for the CDR3 is TGTGCCAGCAGTGACATTCCTCTACCCCTCCACTTT. Translation gives CASSDIPLPLHF.

On this clonotype itself: A much larger clonotype is one base distant, so this may be a read error. The chain is built from TRBV20-1 and TRBJ2-1, with unresolved D. Per the germline V gene, CDR1 is DFQATT and CDR2 is SNEGSKA (reference sequence). This CDR3 has 13 amino acids. CDR3 nucleotides: TGCAGTGCTAGTCCCCGAGCCGGGTATGAGCACTTCTTC. Translating it yields CSASPRAGYEHFF.

The rearrangement links TRBV3-1 to TRBJ2-3, with D tentatively TRBD2 (5 bases). Germline loops: CDR1 LGHDT, CDR2 YNNKEL (reference sequence). V lost 5 bases to trimming and J lost 3 bases, with 18 bases between them. The CDR3 runs to 16 residues. In nucleotides, the CDR3 is TGTGCCAGCAGCATACAGTTTGACGGGATTACAGATACGCAGTATTTT. Translated: CASSIQFDGITDTQYF.

In this sample, this clonotype turned up many times. The V call is TRBV27, the J call TRBJ2-7; 9 bases are shared with TRBD2. The J segment lost 1 base and the V segment lost 5 bases, leaving 12 bases of the junction unmatched. CDR3 length equals 17 residues. Looked up from germline, CDR1 is MNHEY and CDR2 is SMNVEV (reference sequence). CDR3 DNA: TGTGCCAGCAGTCTGGGGAGTAGCGGGAGAGGTTCCTACGAGCAGTACTTC. Protein sequence: CASSLGSSGRGSYEQYF.